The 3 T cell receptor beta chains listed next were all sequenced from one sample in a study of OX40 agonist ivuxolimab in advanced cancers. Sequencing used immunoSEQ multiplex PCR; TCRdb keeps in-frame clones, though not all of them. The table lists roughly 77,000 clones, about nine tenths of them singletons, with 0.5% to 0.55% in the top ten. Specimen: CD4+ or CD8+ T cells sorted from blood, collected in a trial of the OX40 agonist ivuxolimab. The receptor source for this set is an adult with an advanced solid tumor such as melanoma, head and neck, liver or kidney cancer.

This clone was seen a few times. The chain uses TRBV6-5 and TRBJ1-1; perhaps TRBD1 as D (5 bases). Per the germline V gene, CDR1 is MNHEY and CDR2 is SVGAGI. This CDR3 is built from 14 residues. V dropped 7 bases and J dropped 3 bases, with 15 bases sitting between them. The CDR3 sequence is CASTERGRDTEAFF. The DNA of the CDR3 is TGTGCCAGCACCGAAAGGGGTAGAGACACTGAAGCTTTCTTT.

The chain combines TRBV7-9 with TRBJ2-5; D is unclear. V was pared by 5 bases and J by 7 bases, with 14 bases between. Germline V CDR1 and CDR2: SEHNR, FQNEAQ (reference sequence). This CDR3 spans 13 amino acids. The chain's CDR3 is CASSLPPTPTQYF. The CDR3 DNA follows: TGTGCCAGCAGCCTCCCTCCCACCCCGACCCAGTACTTC. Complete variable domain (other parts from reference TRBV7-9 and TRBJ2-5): DTGVSQNPRHKITKRGQNVTFRCDPISEHNRLYWYRQTLGQGPEFLTYFQNEAQLEKSRLLSDRFSAERPKGSFSTLEIQRTEQGDSAMYLCASSLPPTPTQYFGPGTRLLVL.

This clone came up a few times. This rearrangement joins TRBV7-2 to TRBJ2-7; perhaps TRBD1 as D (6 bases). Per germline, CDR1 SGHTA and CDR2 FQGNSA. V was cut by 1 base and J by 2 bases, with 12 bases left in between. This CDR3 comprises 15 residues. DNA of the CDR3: TGTGCCAGCAGCTTAGGATTCAGGGGAACCTACGAGCAGTACTTC. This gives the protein CASSLGFRGTYEQYF.